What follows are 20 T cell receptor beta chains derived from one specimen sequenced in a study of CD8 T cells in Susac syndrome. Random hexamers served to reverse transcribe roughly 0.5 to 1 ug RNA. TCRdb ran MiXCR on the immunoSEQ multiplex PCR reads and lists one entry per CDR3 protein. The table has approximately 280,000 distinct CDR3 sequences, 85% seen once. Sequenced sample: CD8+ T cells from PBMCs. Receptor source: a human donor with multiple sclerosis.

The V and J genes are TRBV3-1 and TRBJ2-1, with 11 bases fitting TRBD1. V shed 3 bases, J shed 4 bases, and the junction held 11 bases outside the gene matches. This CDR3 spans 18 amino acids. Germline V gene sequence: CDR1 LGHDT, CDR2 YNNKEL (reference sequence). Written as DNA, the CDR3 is TGTGCCAGCAGCCAGGTAATCCGGGACAGGGGGTCTTACAATGAGCAGTTCTTC. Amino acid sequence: CASSQVIRDRGSYNEQFF.

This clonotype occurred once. CDR3 DNA sequence: TGCAGTGCTAGACTTGAGGCGGGGTTAGCCAAAAACATTCAGTACTTC. It is translated as CSARLEAGLAKNIQYF. The V call is TRBV20-1, the J call TRBJ2-4, with D perhaps matching TRBD2 (6 bases). Trimming shortened V by 2 bases and J by 0 bases, and 14 bases separated the two germline ends. This CDR3 is built from 16 residues. Germline CDR1 and CDR2: DFQATT and SNEGSKA (reference sequence).

The CDR3 DNA sequence: TGTGCCAGCAGTTTATCCCCAGCCTACGAGCAGTACTTC. It specifies CASSLSPAYEQYF. The J gene is TRBJ2-7, the V gene TRBV27; the D is unclear. The V gene lost 0 bases and the J gene lost 2 bases, with 5 bases spanning the gap. Per germline, CDR1 MNHEY and CDR2 SMNVEV (reference sequence). The CDR3 contains 13 residues.

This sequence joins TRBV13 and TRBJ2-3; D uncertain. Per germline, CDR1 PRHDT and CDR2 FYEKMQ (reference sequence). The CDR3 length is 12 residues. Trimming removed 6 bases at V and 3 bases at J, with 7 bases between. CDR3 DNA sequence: TGTGCCAGCAGTTACGTTACAGATACGCAGTATTTT. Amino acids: CASSYVTDTQYF.

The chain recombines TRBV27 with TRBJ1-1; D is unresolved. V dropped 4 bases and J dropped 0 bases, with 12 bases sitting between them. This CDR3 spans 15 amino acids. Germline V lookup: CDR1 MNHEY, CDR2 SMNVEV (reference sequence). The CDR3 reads CASSYRNGLNTEAFF. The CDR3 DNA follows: TGTGCCAGCAGTTATCGGAACGGATTGAACACTGAAGCTTTCTTT.

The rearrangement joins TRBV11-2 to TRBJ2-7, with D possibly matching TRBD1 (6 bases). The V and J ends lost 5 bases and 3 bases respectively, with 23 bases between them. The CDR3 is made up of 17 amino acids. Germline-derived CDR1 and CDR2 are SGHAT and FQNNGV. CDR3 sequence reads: CASSNTGTTTLDYEQYF. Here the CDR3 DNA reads TGTGCCAGCAGCAATACCGGGACAACTACGCTAGACTACGAGCAGTACTTC.

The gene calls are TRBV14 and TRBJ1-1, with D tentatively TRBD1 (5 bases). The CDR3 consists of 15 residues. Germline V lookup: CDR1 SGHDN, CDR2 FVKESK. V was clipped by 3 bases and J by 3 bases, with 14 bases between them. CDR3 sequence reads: CASSHLAQVHTEAFF. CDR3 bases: TGTGCCAGCAGCCACTTGGCACAGGTCCACACTGAAGCTTTCTTT. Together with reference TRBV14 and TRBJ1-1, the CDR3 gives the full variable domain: EAGVTQFPSHSVIEKGQTVTLRCDPISGHDNLYWYRRVMGKEIKFLLHFVKESKQDESGMPNNRFLAERTGGTYSTLKVQPAELEDSGVYFCASSHLAQVHTEAFFGQGTRLTVV.

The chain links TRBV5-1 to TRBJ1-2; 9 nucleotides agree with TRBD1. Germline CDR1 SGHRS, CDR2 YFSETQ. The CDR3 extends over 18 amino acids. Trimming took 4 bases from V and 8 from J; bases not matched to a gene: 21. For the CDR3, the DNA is TGCGCCAGCAGCCCTCGGACAGGGGATGGTGGCCCTCCATGGGGCTACACCTTC. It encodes CASSPRTGDGGPPWGYTF.

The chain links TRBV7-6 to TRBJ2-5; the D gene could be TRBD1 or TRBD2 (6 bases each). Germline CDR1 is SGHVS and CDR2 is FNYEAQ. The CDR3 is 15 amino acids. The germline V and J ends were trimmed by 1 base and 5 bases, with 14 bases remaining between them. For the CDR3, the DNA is TGTGCCAGCAGCTTAGATGGGGGGCCGGGGGAGACCCAGTACTTC. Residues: CASSLDGGPGETQYF.

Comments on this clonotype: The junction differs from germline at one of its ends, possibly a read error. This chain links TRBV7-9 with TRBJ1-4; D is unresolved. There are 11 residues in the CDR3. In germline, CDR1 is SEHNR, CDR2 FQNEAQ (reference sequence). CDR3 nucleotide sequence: TGTGCCAGCAGTTTGGAGGAAATACTGTTTTTT. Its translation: CASSLEEILFF. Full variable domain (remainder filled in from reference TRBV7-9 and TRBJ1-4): DTGVSQNPRHKITKRGQNVTFRCDPISEHNRLYWYRQTLGQGPEFLTYFQNEAQLEKSRLLSDRFSAERPKGSFSTLEIQRTEQGDSAMYLCASSLEEILFFGSGTQLSVL.

DNA of the CDR3: TGCGCCAGCAGCTTTGATATAGGCTCCTCCTACGAGCAGTACTTC. This gives the protein CASSFDIGSSYEQYF. V gene TRBV5-1 combines with J gene TRBJ2-7; D gene uncertain. Germline lookup yields CDR1 SGHRS and CDR2 YFSETQ. V shed 2 bases and J shed 0 bases, with 12 bases lying between them. The CDR3 runs to 15 residues. Supplemented by reference TRBV5-1 and TRBJ2-7, the full variable domain reads KAGVTQTPRYLIKTRGQQVTLSCSPISGHRSVSWYQQTPGQGLQFLFEYFSETQRNKGNFPGRFSGRQFSNSRSEMNVSTLELGDSALYLCASSFDIGSSYEQYFGPGTRLTVT.

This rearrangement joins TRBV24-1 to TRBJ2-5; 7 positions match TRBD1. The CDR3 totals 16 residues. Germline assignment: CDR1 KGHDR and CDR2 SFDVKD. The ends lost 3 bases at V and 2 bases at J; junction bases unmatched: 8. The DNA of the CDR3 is TGTGCCACCAGTGATCGACGACAGGGAACACAAGAGACCCAGTACTTC. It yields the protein CATSDRRQGTQETQYF.

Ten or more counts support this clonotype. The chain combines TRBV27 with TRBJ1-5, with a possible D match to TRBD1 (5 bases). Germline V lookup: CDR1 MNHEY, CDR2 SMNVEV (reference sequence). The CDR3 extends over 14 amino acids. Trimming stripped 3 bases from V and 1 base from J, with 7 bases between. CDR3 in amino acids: CASSFGGSNQPQHF. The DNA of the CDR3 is TGTGCCAGCAGTTTCGGGGGAAGCAATCAGCCCCAGCATTTT.

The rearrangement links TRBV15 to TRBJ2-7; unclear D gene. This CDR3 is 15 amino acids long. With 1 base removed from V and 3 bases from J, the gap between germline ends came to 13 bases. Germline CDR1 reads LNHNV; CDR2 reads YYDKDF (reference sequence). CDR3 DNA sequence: TGTGCCACCAGCAGAGTGGCCAGCAACAGCTACGAGCAGTACTTC. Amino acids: CATSRVASNSYEQYF.

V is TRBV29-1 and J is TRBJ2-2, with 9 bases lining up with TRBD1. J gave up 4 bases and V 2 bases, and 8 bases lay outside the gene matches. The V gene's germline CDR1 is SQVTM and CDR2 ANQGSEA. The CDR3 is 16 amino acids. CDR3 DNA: TGCAGCGTTGAAAAGGTGGGGACAGGGACCACCGGGGAGCTGTTTTTT. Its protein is CSVEKVGTGTTGELFF.

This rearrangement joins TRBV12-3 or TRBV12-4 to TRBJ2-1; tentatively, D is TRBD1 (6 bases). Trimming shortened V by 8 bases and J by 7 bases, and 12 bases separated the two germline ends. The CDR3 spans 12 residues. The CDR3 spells CASGQGRNEQFF. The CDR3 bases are TGTGCCAGCGGGCAGGGGCGGAATGAGCAGTTCTTC.

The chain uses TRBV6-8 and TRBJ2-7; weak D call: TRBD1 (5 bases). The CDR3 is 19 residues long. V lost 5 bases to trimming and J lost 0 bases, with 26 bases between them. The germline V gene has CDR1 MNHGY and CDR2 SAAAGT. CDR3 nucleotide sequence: TGTGCCAGCAGTCCCCAACAGATTCGGCCCTCAAGGGGCTCCTACGAGCAGTACTTC. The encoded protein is CASSPQQIRPSRGSYEQYF.

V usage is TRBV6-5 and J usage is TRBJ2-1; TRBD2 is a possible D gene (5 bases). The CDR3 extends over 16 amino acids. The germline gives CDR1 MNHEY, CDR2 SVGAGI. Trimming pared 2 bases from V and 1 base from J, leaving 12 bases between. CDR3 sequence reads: CASSYGPAASYNEQFF. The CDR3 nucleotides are TGTGCCAGCAGTTACGGTCCAGCGGCGTCCTACAATGAGCAGTTCTTC.

In DNA form, the CDR3 reads TGTGCCAGCAGGATTAGCGGGGCCCGCACAGATACGCAGTATTTT. Translated: CASRISGARTDTQYF. The chain employs TRBV7-9 and TRBJ2-3, with TRBD2 identical over 8 bases. J gave up 1 base and V 6 bases, and 6 bases lay outside the gene matches. This CDR3 has 15 residues. The germline gives CDR1 SEHNR, CDR2 FQNEAQ (reference sequence).

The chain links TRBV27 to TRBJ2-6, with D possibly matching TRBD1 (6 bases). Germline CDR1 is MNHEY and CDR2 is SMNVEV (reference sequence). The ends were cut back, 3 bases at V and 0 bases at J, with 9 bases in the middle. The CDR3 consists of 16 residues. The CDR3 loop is CASSLGRGSGANVLTF. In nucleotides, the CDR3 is TGTGCCAGCAGTTTGGGCAGGGGCTCTGGGGCCAACGTCCTGACTTTC.